This T cell receptor (beta chain) is drawn from a study of shared clonotypes between healthy human individuals. About the research overall: The donor group consisted of two women and three men, aged 18 to 49. The study's findings and limits: Naive subsets typically showed greater estimated richness than memory subsets. For sorted subsets, rarefaction showed incomplete sequencing despite large depth.

A few counts support this clone. Its specificity is unknown. The ends were cut back, 2 bases at V and 0 bases at J, with 11 bases in the middle. Germline assignment: CDR1 PRHDT and CDR2 FYEKMQ (reference sequence). CDR3 size: 15 residues. TCRdb keeps only in-frame clones here, not all; method: immunoSEQ multiplex PCR. The repertoire holds 650,000 to 750,000 clones, about 78% seen once, with approximately 2% in the top ten. V and J are TRBV13 and TRBJ2-7; D remains ambiguous. The source material was memory CD4+ T cells sorted from blood. Subset denoted: CD45RA-negative fraction. This TCR came from a woman younger than 45 in good health. This chain's CDR3 is CASSLSGESSYEQYF. The DNA for the CDR3 is TGTGCCAGCAGCTTATCTGGCGAGTCCTCCTACGAGCAGTACTTC.